A selection of T cell receptor beta chains follows, all from one sample in a study of T cell changes during pregnancy in multiple sclerosis. TCRdb keeps only in-frame clones here, not all; method: immunoSEQ multiplex PCR. The sample consists of approximately 96,000 clones, roughly nine tenths of them appearing once. Source: peripheral blood, taken after pregnancy. Receptors originate from a female donor in good health, enrolled as a control in a pregnancy study. The CDR3 runs from the conserved cysteine through the conserved F or W. Fields, in order: V gene, J gene, D gene, clone size, CDR3 DNA, CDR3 protein. The D gene is left open where the match is weak. The size of a clone is reported for some rows only, either as once, few or many, or as a class for expanded clones.

V gene: TRBV28
J gene: TRBJ1-1
D gene: NA
clone size: NA
CDR3 DNA: TGTGCCAGCAGGTCGAGGCTCTTACTTGAAGCTTTCTTT
CDR3 protein: CASRSRLLLEAFF

V gene: TRBV5-1
J gene: TRBJ2-5
D gene: NA
clone size: NA
CDR3 DNA: TGCGCCAGCAGCTTCTTCCCCTCGGAGACCCAGTACTTC
CDR3 protein: CASSFFPSETQYF

V gene: TRBV5-1
J gene: TRBJ1-1
D gene: TRBD1
clone size: NA
CDR3 DNA: TGCGCCAGCAGCCCCAGGGGACAGTCGAACACTGAAGCTTTCTTT
CDR3 protein: CASSPRGQSNTEAFF

V gene: TRBV27
J gene: TRBJ2-7
D gene: NA
clone size: NA
CDR3 DNA: TGTGCCAGCAGTTTATACAGGGAGGGCGAGCAGTACTTC
CDR3 protein: CASSLYREGEQYF

V gene: TRBV30
J gene: TRBJ1-1
D gene: NA
clone size: few
CDR3 DNA: TGTGCCTGGAGTGAGCGGACTGAAGCTTTCTTT
CDR3 protein: CAWSERTEAFF

V gene: TRBV11-3
J gene: TRBJ2-3
D gene: NA
clone size: NA
CDR3 DNA: TGTGCCAGCAGCCAGGGCCTTTTGGGGAGCACAGATACGCAGTATTTT
CDR3 protein: CASSQGLLGSTDTQYF

V gene: TRBV4-2
J gene: TRBJ2-3
D gene: TRBD2
clone size: NA
CDR3 DNA: TGTGCCAGCAGCCAACTAGCGGGAGCAGGAGATACGCAGTATTTT
CDR3 protein: CASSQLAGAGDTQYF

V gene: TRBV5-1
J gene: TRBJ1-1
D gene: TRBD1
clone size: once
CDR3 DNA: TGCGCCAGCAGCTACGGGACAGGGGGCTTGGTTGAAGCTTTCTTT
CDR3 protein: CASSYGTGGLVEAFF

V gene: TRBV6-1
J gene: TRBJ2-5
D gene: TRBD2
clone size: NA
CDR3 DNA: TGTGCCAGCACCCCACTAGCGGGGGGGCAAGAGACCCAGTACTTC
CDR3 protein: CASTPLAGGQETQYF

V gene: TRBV7-8
J gene: TRBJ1-2
D gene: NA
clone size: NA
CDR3 DNA: TGTGCCAGCAGTACTCACAAACAGAGTAACTATGGCTACACCTTC
CDR3 protein: CASSTHKQSNYGYTF